Below, one T cell receptor beta chain is given with its context. The record originates from a study of blood T cell repertoires in COVID-19. For the study at large: Researchers got acute and convalescent COVID-19 samples from the United States, Italy and Spain. The cDNA or gDNA used as material had been derived from T cells, B-cell-depleted T cells, or PBMCs.

This CDR3 comprises 16 residues. The junction had 6 bases not matched to a gene; V was cut back by 1 base and J by 0 bases. Germline V lookup: CDR1 SGHRS, CDR2 YFSETQ. Original analysis: Using reference gene primer amplification, nucleated cell counts were estimated. Sequencing was performed with immunoSEQ multiplex PCR; in TCRdb, only in-frame clones are kept and a portion is missing. V and J calls and clone size are copied from that table; D and trimming were computed from the DNA. In the table there are about 180,000 clones, 86% of which are singletons. This clonotype was sampled from a man in his 70s with active or convalescent COVID-19. The source material was peripheral blood. The chain uses TRBV5-1 and TRBJ2-7; 8 bases are shared with TRBD2. This CDR3 is CASSLMGGRSSYEQYF. The CDR3 DNA follows: TGCGCCAGCAGCTTGATGGGCGGGAGGAGCTCCTACGAGCAGTACTTC.